The 3 T cell receptor beta chains given below trace back to one sample, sequenced in a study of T cell repertoires in cytomegalovirus infection. TCRdb processed the reads anew with MiXCR; each CDR3 protein has one entry. The sample contains 500,000 or so distinct CDR3 sequences, more than 15% of which appear only once. Input material: CD8+ T cells from PBMCs. The receptors derive from a human donor in good health (CMV status not recorded). Some clones in this sample may be carry-over from other donors' samples.

This clonotype was picked up many times. The chain recombines TRBV7-9 with TRBJ2-2, with 7 bases that match TRBD1. The CDR3 runs 14 residues. Germline CDR1 SEHNR, CDR2 FQNEAQ (reference sequence). J was trimmed by 4 bases and V by 6 bases; bases with no gene match: 5. CDR3 amino acids: CASSTGTATGELFF. The DNA of the CDR3 is TGTGCCAGCAGTACCGGGACAGCCACCGGGGAGCTGTTTTTT.

This clonotype was seen many times. The chain joins TRBV6-6 to TRBJ2-1; 7 bases fit TRBD2. Germline values: CDR1 MNHNY, CDR2 SVGAGI (reference sequence). The length of the CDR3 is 12 residues. V shed 4 bases and J 9 bases; nucleotides not matched to a gene: 3. Here the CDR3 reads CASSLGRGEQFF. In DNA form, the CDR3 reads TGTGCCAGCAGTTTAGGGAGGGGTGAGCAGTTCTTC.

V gene TRBV24-1 combines with J gene TRBJ2-1; no definite D call. The V end was cut by 1 base, the J end by 12 bases, with 9 bases between. The germline V gene has CDR1 KGHDR and CDR2 SFDVKD. This CDR3 contains 12 residues. The CDR3 protein is CATSDLEFWQFF. The CDR3 nucleotides read TGTGCCACCAGTGATTTAGAGTTTTGGCAGTTCTTC.